The present T cell receptor (beta chain) was sequenced within a study of T-cell reconstitution after alpha-beta-depleted transplantation in children. This clonotype has at least ten counts. This CDR3 spans 16 amino acids. J lost 0 bases, V lost 5 bases, and 9 bases had no gene match. Per germline, CDR1 SGHTA and CDR2 FQGNSA. Using unique molecular identifiers, the investigators prepared the TCRbeta library. One entry per CDR3 protein, called by TCRdb with MiXCR from the PCR reads. The table lists 200,000 to 250,000 distinct CDR3 sequences, around 13% of them singletons. Sequenced here: PBMCs from the stem cell graft donor, sampled from the stem cell graft. This chain connects TRBV7-2 to TRBJ2-7; 8 bases line up with TRBD1. This TCR was recovered from a human donor who donated a stem cell graft to a child with acute lymphoblastic leukemia. The CDR3 region has the DNA TGTGCCAGCAGCCTCTGGACAGGGCCAAGCTCCTACGAGCAGTACTTC. It translates to CASSLWTGPSSYEQYF.